Included here is one T cell receptor beta chain sequence, with context. The antigen remains unidentified. The data were obtained in a study of T cell responses to AZD1222 COVID-19 vaccine. General study results and limits: At baseline, just a handful of AZD1222 recipients tested seropositive. After two AZD1222 doses, spike-specific TCR breadth and depth rose versus day 0.

Assay: immunoSEQ multiplex PCR; the TCRdb copy retains only in-frame clones and omits some. Altogether around 100,000 clones are present, 87% being singletons, with the ten largest covering 4% to 4.5%. The CDR3 sequence is 16 residues long. Germline V gene sequence: CDR1 WNHNN, CDR2 SYGVQD (reference sequence). V was trimmed by 4 bases and J by 0 bases, leaving 14 bases between them. The chain employs TRBV10-1 and TRBJ2-3; the D call may be TRBD1 or TRBD2 (5 bases each). This TCR was sampled from an adult in good health. This sample comprised peripheral blood, obtained on day 0 of MenACWY control vaccination. The DNA of the CDR3 is TGCGCCAGCAGTGGATCCCGGGGCACGAGCACAGATACGCAGTATTTT. Residues: CASSGSRGTSTDTQYF.